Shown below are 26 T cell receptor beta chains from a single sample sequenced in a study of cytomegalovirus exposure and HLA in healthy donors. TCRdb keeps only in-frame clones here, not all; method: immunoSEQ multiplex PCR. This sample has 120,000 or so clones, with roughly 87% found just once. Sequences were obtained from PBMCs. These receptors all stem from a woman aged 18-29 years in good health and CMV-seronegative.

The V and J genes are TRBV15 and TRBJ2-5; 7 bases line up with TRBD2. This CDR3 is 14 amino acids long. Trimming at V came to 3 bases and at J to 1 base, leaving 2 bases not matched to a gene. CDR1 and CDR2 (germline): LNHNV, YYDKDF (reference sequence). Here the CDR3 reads CATSSWTSQETQYF. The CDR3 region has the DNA TGTGCCACCAGCAGCTGGACTAGCCAAGAGACCCAGTACTTC.

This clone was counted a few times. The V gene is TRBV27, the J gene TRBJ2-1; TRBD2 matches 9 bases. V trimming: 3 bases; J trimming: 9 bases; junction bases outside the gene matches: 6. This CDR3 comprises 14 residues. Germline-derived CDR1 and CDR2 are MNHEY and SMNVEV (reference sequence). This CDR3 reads CASSLAGGHSEQFF. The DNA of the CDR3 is TGTGCCAGCAGTTTGGCGGGGGGGCACAGTGAGCAGTTCTTC.

The CDR3 sequence: CASSHPGQVSCQPQHF. As DNA, the CDR3 is TGTGCCAGCAGCCACCCCGGACAGGTTAGTTGTCAGCCCCAGCATTTT. The chain combines TRBV14 with TRBJ1-5; TRBD1 matches at 7 bases. The V segment lost 3 bases and the J segment 6 bases; nucleotides outside the gene matches: 11. The CDR3 is 16 residues long. The germline V gene encodes CDR1 SGHDN and CDR2 FVKESK.

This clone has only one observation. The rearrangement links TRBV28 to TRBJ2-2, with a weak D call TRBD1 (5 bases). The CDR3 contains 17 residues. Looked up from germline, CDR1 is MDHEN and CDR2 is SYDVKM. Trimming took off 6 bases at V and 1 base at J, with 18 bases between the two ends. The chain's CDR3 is CASSSTKDQGNTGELFF. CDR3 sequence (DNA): TGTGCCAGCAGCTCTACAAAGGACCAGGGGAACACCGGGGAGCTGTTTTTT.

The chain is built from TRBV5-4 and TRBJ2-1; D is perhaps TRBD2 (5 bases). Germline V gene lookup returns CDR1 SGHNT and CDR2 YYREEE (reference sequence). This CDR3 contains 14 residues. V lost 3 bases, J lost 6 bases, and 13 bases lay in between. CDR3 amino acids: CASSYEGVSNEQFF. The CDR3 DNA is TGTGCCAGCAGCTATGAGGGAGTAAGCAATGAGCAGTTCTTC.

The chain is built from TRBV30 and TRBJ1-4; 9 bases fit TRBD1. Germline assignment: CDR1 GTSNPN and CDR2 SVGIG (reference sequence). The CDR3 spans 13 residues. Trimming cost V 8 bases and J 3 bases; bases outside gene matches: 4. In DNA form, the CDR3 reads TGTGCCGGACAGGGGTTCGCTAATGAAAAACTGTTTTTT. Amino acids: CAGQGFANEKLFF.

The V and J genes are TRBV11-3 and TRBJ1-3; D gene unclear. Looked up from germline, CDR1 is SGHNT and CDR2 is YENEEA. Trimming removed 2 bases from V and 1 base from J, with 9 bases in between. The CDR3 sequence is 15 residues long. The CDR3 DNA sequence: TGTGCCAGCAGCTTAAACGGGGTTTCTGGAAACACCATATATTTT. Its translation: CASSLNGVSGNTIYF.

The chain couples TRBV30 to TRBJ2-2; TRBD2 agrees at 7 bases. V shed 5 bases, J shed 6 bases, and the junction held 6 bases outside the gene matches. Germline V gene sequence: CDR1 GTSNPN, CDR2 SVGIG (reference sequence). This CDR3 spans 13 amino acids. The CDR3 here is CAWAGVGPGELFF. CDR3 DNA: TGTGCCTGGGCGGGAGTCGGGCCCGGGGAGCTGTTTTTT.

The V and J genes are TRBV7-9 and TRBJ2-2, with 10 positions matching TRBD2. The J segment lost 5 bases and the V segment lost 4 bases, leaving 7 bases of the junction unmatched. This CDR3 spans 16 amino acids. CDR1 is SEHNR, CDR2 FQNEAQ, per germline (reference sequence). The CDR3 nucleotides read TGTGCCAGCAGCTCAACTCCGGGACTAGCGACCGGGGAGCTGTTTTTT. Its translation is CASSSTPGLATGELFF.

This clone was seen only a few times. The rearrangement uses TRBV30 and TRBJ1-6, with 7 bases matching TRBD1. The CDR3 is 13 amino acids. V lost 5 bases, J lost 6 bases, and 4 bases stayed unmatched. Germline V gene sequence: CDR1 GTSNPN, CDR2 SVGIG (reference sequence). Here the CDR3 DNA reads TGTGCCTGGGACTACAGGGGTAATTCACCCCTCCACTTT. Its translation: CAWDYRGNSPLHF.

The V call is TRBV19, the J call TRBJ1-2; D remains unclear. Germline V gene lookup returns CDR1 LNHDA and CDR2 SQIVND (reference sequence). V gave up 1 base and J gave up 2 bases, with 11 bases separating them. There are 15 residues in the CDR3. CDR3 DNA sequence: TGTGCCAGTAGTATAGTCCCAGGAGGGAACTATGGCTACACCTTC. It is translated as CASSIVPGGNYGYTF.

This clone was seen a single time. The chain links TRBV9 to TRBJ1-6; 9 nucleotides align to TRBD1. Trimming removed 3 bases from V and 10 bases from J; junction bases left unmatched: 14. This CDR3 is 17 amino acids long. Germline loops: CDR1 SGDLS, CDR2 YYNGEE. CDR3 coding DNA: TGTGCCAGCAGCGGAGGAAGACCGGGACAGGGCAACTCACCCCTCCACTTT. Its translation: CASSGGRPGQGNSPLHF.

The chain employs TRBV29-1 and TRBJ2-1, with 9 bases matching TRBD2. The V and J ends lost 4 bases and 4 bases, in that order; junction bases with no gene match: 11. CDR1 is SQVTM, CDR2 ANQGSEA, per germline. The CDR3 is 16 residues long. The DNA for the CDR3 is TGCAGCGTTGCGGTACTAGCGGGTTCTTTTTACAATGAGCAGTTCTTC. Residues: CSVAVLAGSFYNEQFF.

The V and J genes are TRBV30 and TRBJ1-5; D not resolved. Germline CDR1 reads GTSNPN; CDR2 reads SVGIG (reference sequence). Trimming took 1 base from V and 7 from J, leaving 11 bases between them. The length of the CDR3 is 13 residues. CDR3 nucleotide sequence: TGTGCCTGGAGTGAAATAAACATGCAGCCCCAGCATTTT. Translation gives CAWSEINMQPQHF.

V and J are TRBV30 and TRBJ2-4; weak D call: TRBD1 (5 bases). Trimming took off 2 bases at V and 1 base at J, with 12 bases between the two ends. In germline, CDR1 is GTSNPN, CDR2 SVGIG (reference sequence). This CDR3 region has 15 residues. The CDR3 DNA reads TGTGCCTGGAGTTCAAATGGGGCGGCCAAAAACATTCAGTACTTC. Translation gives CAWSSNGAAKNIQYF.

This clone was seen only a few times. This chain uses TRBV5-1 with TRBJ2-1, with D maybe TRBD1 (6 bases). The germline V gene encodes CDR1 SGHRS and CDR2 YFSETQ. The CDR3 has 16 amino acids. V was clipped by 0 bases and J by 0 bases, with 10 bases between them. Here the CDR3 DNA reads TGCGCCAGCAGCTTGGGAGGACAGCTCTCCTACAATGAGCAGTTCTTC. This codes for CASSLGGQLSYNEQFF.

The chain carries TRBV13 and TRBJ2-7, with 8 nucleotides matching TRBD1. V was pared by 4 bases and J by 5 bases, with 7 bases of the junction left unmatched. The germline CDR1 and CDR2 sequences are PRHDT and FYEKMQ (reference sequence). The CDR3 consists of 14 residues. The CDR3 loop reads CASSYDRGGHEQYF. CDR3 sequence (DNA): TGTGCCAGCAGCTATGACAGGGGAGGACACGAGCAGTACTTC.

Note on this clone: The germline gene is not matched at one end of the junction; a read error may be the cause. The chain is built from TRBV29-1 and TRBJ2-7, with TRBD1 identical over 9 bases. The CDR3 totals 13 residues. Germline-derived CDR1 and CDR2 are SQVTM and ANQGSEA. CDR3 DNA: TGCAGCATTGAAGGGGGACAGGGAAGAAAGCAGTACTTC. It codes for CSIEGGQGRKQYF.

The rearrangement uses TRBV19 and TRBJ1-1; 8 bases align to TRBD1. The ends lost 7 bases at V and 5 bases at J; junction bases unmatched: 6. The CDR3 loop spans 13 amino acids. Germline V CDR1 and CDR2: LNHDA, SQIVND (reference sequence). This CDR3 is CASNGQGGTEAFF. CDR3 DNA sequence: TGTGCCAGTAATGGACAGGGCGGAACTGAAGCTTTCTTT.

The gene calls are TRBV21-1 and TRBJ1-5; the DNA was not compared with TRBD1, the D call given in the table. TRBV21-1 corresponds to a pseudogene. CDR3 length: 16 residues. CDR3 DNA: TGTGCCAGCAGCGCCCGACCCGGGACAATAGAACAGCCCCAGCATTTT. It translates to CASSARPGTIEQPQHF.

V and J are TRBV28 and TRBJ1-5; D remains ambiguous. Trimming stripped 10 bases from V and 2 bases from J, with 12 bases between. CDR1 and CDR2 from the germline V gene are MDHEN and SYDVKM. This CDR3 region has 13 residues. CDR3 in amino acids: CATKEGGNQPQHF. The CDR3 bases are TGTGCCACCAAGGAGGGCGGCAATCAGCCCCAGCATTTT.

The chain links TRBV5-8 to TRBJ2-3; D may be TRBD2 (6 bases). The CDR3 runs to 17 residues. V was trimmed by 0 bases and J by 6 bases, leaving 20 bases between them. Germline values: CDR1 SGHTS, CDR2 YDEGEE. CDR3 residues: CASSLGIGSWDSDTQYF. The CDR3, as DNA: TGTGCCAGCAGCTTGGGGATTGGGTCCTGGGACTCTGATACGCAGTATTTT.

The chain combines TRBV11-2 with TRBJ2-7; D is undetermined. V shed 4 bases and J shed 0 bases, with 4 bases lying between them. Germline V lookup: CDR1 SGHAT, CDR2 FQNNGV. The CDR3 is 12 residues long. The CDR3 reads CASSSDSYEQYV. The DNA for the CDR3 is TGTGCCAGCAGCTCCGACTCCTACGAGCAGTACGTC.

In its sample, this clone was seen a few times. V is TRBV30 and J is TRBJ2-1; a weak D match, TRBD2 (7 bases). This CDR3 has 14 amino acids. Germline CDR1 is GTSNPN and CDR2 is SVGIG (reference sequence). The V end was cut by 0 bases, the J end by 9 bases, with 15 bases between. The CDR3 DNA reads TGTGCCTGGAGTGTAGGGGGGGGGCCTGGTGAGCAGTTCTTC. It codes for CAWSVGGGPGEQFF.

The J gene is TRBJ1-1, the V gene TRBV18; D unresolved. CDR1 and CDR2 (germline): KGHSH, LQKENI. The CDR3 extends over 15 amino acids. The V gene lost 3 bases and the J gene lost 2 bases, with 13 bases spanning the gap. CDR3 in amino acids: CASSPRGGGNTEAFF. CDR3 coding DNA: TGTGCCAGCTCACCCCGAGGTGGAGGAAACACTGAAGCTTTCTTT.

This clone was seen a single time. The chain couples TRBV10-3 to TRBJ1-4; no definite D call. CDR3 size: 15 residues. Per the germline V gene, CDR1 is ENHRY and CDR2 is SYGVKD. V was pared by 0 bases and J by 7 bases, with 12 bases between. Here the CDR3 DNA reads TGTGCCATCAGTGAGTCGGGAGGGTGGTCTGAAAAACTGTTTTTT. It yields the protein CAISESGGWSEKLFF.